The clone carrying this T cell receptor beta chain came up a few times. The antigen is unknown. CDR1 and CDR2 from the germline V gene are SGHRS and YFSETQ. V lost 2 bases to trimming and J lost 2 bases; unmatched junction nucleotides: 7. The CDR3 is made up of 17 amino acids. What was sequenced were expressed TCRB transcripts, since all of the isolated RNA had been reverse transcribed. Profiled with immunoSEQ multiplex PCR; TCRdb holds only in-frame clones, not every one. The table has around 400,000 clones, 10% to 15% seen once. This sample was included in a study of beta chain features in type 1 diabetes. Study-level background: Patient and healthy donor groups were alike in age, gender and cell yields.

Study-wide points: The question left open here concerned HLA type influencing TCRB rearrangement. Over-representation of high TCR-expressing cells was a possible consequence of cDNA sequencing. Compared to healthy donors, patients appeared to have naive, central memory and Treg TCRB repertoires that were more alike.

This chain links TRBV5-1 with TRBJ2-3; TRBD2 aligns across 11 bases. The origin of this receptor is a man aged 18 to 30 in good health. Sequenced sample: naive CD4+ T cells from blood. The CDR3 sequence is CASSFLTSGKFTDTQYF. The DNA of the CDR3 is TGCGCCAGCAGCTTTTTGACTAGCGGGAAGTTCACAGATACGCAGTATTTT.